One sample yielded the 31 T cell receptor beta chains listed below, sequenced in a study of blood T cell repertoires in COVID-19. Profiling relied on immunoSEQ multiplex PCR, and the TCRdb table lists in-frame clones only, not all of them. Counted here are a few hundred thousand clones, less than 90% occurring once; the ten biggest clones make up roughly a tenth. The specimen was peripheral blood. The receptor source for this set is a woman aged 80 or older with COVID-19, enrolled during active disease.

This chain connects TRBV27 to TRBJ2-3; D uncertain. V was shortened by 5 bases and J by 3 bases, with 18 bases between the two germline ends. The germline gives CDR1 MNHEY, CDR2 SMNVEV (reference sequence). This CDR3 has 16 amino acids. CDR3 amino acids: CASSPLDAVPTDTQYF. CDR3 bases: TGTGCCAGCAGTCCCCTTGACGCGGTCCCAACAGATACGCAGTATTTT.

This clone occurred a few times. The DNA for the CDR3 is TGTGCCAGCAACGATGACTACTCTGGGGCCAACGTCCTGACTTTC. It translates to CASNDDYSGANVLTF. V usage is TRBV3-1 (or the pseudogene TRBV3-2) and J usage is TRBJ2-6; maybe TRBD2 (5 bases). CDR3 size: 15 residues. With 7 bases removed from V and 0 bases from J, the gap between germline ends came to 10 bases. Germline V gives CDR1 LGHDT, CDR2 YNNKEL (reference sequence).

The CDR3 nucleotides read TGTGCCATCAGCAAGGGAGATCATCAGCCCCAGCATTTT. It specifies CAISKGDHQPQHF. The chain combines TRBV10-3 with TRBJ1-5, with D unresolved. The CDR3 runs 13 residues. CDR1 is ENHRY, CDR2 SYGVKD, per germline. Trimming stripped 6 bases from V and 5 bases from J, with 11 bases between.

This sequence joins TRBV5-1 and TRBJ1-6; 7 positions agree with TRBD1. The ends lost 0 bases at V and 14 bases at J; junction bases unmatched: 8. Germline CDR1 reads SGHRS; CDR2 reads YFSETQ. This CDR3 has 14 amino acids. CDR3 amino acids: CASSLVGQQSTLHF. The CDR3 bases are TGCGCCAGCAGCTTGGTGGGACAGCAGAGCACCCTCCACTTT.

Comments on this clone: This specimen includes other DNA sequences encoding the same CDR3. The CDR3 region is CASRTSGGYEQYF. In DNA, the CDR3 is TGTGCCAGCAGAACTAGCGGGGGCTACGAGCAGTACTTC. This chain joins TRBV27 and TRBJ2-7, with TRBD2 matching over 11 bases. This CDR3 contains 13 residues. The V gene end was trimmed by 6 bases and the J gene end by 3 bases; junction bases not matched to a gene: 1. The V gene's germline CDR1 is MNHEY and CDR2 SMNVEV (reference sequence).

This clone appeared once. The chain links TRBV28 to TRBJ1-5, with D maybe TRBD1 (6 bases). CDR1 and CDR2 (germline): MDHEN, SYDVKM. V shed 6 bases and J shed 3 bases, with 15 bases lying between them. The CDR3 has 15 amino acids. The CDR3 DNA is TGTGCCAGCAGAACCCCGACAGGCCCCAATCAGCCCCAGCATTTT. Protein sequence: CASRTPTGPNQPQHF.

For the CDR3, the DNA is TGTGCCAGCGGCCTTTTAGCGGGCCAAGAGACCCAGTACTTC. It yields the protein CASGLLAGQETQYF. The chain joins TRBV2 to TRBJ2-5; 7 bases line up with TRBD2. Trimming removed 8 bases from V and 1 base from J; junction bases left unmatched: 7. This CDR3 is built from 14 residues. Per germline, CDR1 SNHLY and CDR2 FYNNEI.

The chain joins TRBV5-6 to TRBJ1-4; the match to TRBD1 covers 7 bases. This CDR3 spans 17 amino acids. CDR1 and CDR2 (germline): SGHDT, YYEEEE. The ends lost 6 bases at V and 0 bases at J; junction bases unmatched: 11. For the CDR3, the DNA is TGTGCCAGCACCTTAACCGGGACAGTTTCAACTAATGAAAAACTGTTTTTT. Translation gives CASTLTGTVSTNEKLFF.

This clone was counted a single time. The CDR3 protein is CASKRDKNPPDTQYF. The CDR3 nucleotides read TGTGCCAGCAAGAGGGACAAAAATCCTCCAGATACGCAGTATTTT. The chain is built from TRBV7-2 and TRBJ2-3; TRBD1 is a possible D gene (6 bases). Per the germline V gene, CDR1 is SGHTA and CDR2 is FQGNSA. V was trimmed by 7 bases and J by 4 bases, leaving 18 bases between them. The CDR3 has 15 residues.

This rearrangement joins TRBV18 to TRBJ1-3; a possible D gene is TRBD1 (5 bases). Germline V lookup: CDR1 KGHSH, CDR2 LQKENI. The CDR3 loop spans 15 amino acids. V was trimmed by 2 bases and J by 4 bases, leaving 12 bases between them. The chain's CDR3 is CASSPKDTTGNTIYF. In DNA, the CDR3 is TGTGCCAGCTCACCAAAGGACACTACCGGAAACACCATATATTTT.

V and J are TRBV27 and TRBJ2-4; possible D gene TRBD1, 5 bases. This CDR3 is 15 amino acids long. V was shortened by 6 bases and J by 5 bases, with 17 bases between the two germline ends. Germline values: CDR1 MNHEY, CDR2 SMNVEV (reference sequence). CDR3 loop: CASRASGLGENIQYF. CDR3 nucleotide sequence: TGTGCCAGCAGGGCCTCAGGTTTAGGGGAAAACATTCAGTACTTC.

The chain carries TRBV19 and TRBJ1-3; D gene uncertain. Germline CDR1 is LNHDA and CDR2 is SQIVND (reference sequence). V was pared by 6 bases and J by 0 bases, with 9 bases between. The CDR3 is 14 amino acids. CDR3 protein: CASRSASSGNTIYF. The CDR3 DNA follows: TGTGCCAGTAGATCTGCCAGCTCTGGAAACACCATATATTTT.

The chain combines TRBV28 with TRBJ2-3, with TRBD2 matching 8 bases. Looked up from germline, CDR1 is MDHEN and CDR2 is SYDVKM. The CDR3 loop spans 15 amino acids. The J segment lost 2 bases and the V segment lost 4 bases, leaving 5 bases of the junction unmatched. CDR3 protein: CASSSAGANTDTQYF. CDR3 DNA sequence: TGTGCCAGCAGTTCAGCGGGAGCTAACACAGATACGCAGTATTTT. Together with reference TRBV28 and TRBJ2-3, the CDR3 gives the full variable domain: DVKVTQSSRYLVKRTGEKVFLECVQDMDHENMFWYRQDPGLGLRLIYFSYDVKMKEKGDIPEGYSVSREKKERFSLILESASTNQTSMYLCASSSAGANTDTQYFGPGTRLTVL.

The chain employs TRBV5-1 and TRBJ2-1; D might be TRBD1 (5 bases). The germline CDR1 and CDR2 sequences are SGHRS and YFSETQ. Trimming took off 2 bases at V and 8 bases at J, with 14 bases between the two ends. The CDR3 loop spans 14 amino acids. For the CDR3, the DNA is TGCGCCAGCAGCTTCAGCGCAGGGTCTGATGAGCAGTTCTTC. It is translated as CASSFSAGSDEQFF. The full variable domain, completed using reference TRBV5-1 and TRBJ2-1, is KAGVTQTPRYLIKTRGQQVTLSCSPISGHRSVSWYQQTPGQGLQFLFEYFSETQRNKGNFPGRFSGRQFSNSRSEMNVSTLELGDSALYLCASSFSAGSDEQFFGPGTRLTVL.

V gene TRBV7-9 combines with J gene TRBJ1-4, with a weak D call TRBD1 (5 bases). The CDR3 totals 15 residues. V gave up 6 bases and J gave up 8 bases, with 19 bases separating them. CDR1 is SEHNR, CDR2 FQNEAQ, per germline (reference sequence). CDR3 sequence (DNA): TGTGCCAGCAGTCCCGCGGTGGGGGGTGGAGAAAAACTGTTTTTT. Protein sequence: CASSPAVGGGEKLFF.

CDR3 nucleotide sequence: TGTGCCAGCAGTTTAGCGGTGGCAGTGAACACTGAAGCTTTCTTT. Translated: CASSLAVAVNTEAFF. The chain uses TRBV28 and TRBJ1-1; unclear D gene. The CDR3 has 15 amino acids. CDR1 is MDHEN and CDR2 is SYDVKM in the germline V gene. Between the trimmed V and J ends, which lost 2 bases and 0 bases, there was a span of 10 bases.

The chain links TRBV19 to TRBJ2-6; no definite D call. The germline V gene has CDR1 LNHDA and CDR2 SQIVND (reference sequence). The V and J ends lost 6 bases and 1 base respectively, with 4 bases between them. CDR3 length: 13 amino acids. The CDR3 nucleotides are TGTGCCAGTAGCCAATCTGGGGCCAACGTCCTGACTTTC. Residues: CASSQSGANVLTF.

This chain uses TRBV7-9 with TRBJ2-2; the match to TRBD2 covers 7 bases. This CDR3 is 15 amino acids long. V shed 8 bases, J shed 6 bases, and the junction held 12 bases outside the gene matches. Germline assignment: CDR1 SEHNR and CDR2 FQNEAQ (reference sequence). The CDR3 here is CASPHRGGAAGELFF. Here the CDR3 DNA reads TGTGCCAGCCCCCACCGCGGGGGAGCGGCCGGGGAGCTGTTTTTT.

This clone was counted between two and nine times. Other DNA sequences of this sample code for an identical CDR3. The V call is TRBV28, the J call TRBJ1-3; 9 nucleotides align to TRBD1. The CDR3 sequence is 14 residues long. CDR1 is MDHEN and CDR2 is SYDVKM in the germline V gene. V trimming: 6 bases; J trimming: 3 bases; junction bases outside the gene matches: 3. The CDR3 nucleotides read TGTGCCAGCAGAAACAGGGGGCTTGGAAACACCATATATTTT. Translation gives CASRNRGLGNTIYF. Filled out from reference TRBV28 and TRBJ1-3, the complete variable domain reads DVKVTQSSRYLVKRTGEKVFLECVQDMDHENMFWYRQDPGLGLRLIYFSYDVKMKEKGDIPEGYSVSREKKERFSLILESASTNQTSMYLCASRNRGLGNTIYFGEGSWLTVV.

The chain uses TRBV11-3 and TRBJ2-7; 7 nucleotides align to TRBD2. After removal of 2 bases from V and 7 bases from J, the junction contained 11 bases not matched to a gene. The CDR3 is 15 residues long. CDR1 is SGHNT and CDR2 is YENEEA in the germline V gene. The CDR3 loop reads CASSLKVVREGEQYF. The CDR3 bases are TGTGCCAGCAGCTTAAAAGTGGTCAGGGAGGGTGAGCAGTACTTC.

V is TRBV6-5 and J is TRBJ1-5, with 7 nucleotides matching TRBD1. With V trimmed by 6 bases and J by 6 bases, 11 bases remained unmatched. Germline-derived CDR1 and CDR2 are MNHEY and SVGAGI. This CDR3 has 15 amino acids. The chain's CDR3 is CASSPQGTAAQPQHF. In DNA form, the CDR3 reads TGTGCCAGCAGCCCACAGGGGACGGCGGCTCAGCCCCAGCATTTT.

The chain links TRBV6-2 or TRBV6-3 to TRBJ1-2; D ambiguous. Germline CDR1 reads MNHEY; CDR2 reads SVGEGT. The CDR3 length is 14 residues. V was cut by 3 bases and J by 0 bases, with 8 bases left in between. CDR3 amino acids: CASSYAVSNYGYTF. The CDR3 DNA reads TGTGCCAGCAGTTATGCAGTGTCTAACTATGGCTACACCTTC.

The rearrangement links TRBV18 to TRBJ1-2; 8 nucleotides line up with TRBD1. The CDR3 spans 14 residues. In germline, CDR1 is KGHSH, CDR2 LQKENI. V trimming: 3 bases; J trimming: 5 bases; junction bases outside the gene matches: 5. DNA for the CDR3: TGTGCCAGCTCACCGCCGGGACAGGCATATGGCTACACCTTC. Translating gives CASSPPGQAYGYTF.

This chain connects TRBV19 to TRBJ2-1, with TRBD2 matching 11 bases. The germline CDR1 and CDR2 sequences are LNHDA and SQIVND (reference sequence). CDR3 length: 16 residues. With 5 bases clipped from V and 0 bases from J, the junction kept 3 bases outside the gene matches. CDR3: CASSPLAGGSYNEQFF. The DNA of the CDR3 is TGTGCCAGTAGTCCTCTAGCGGGGGGCTCCTACAATGAGCAGTTCTTC.

A few counts support this clone. The CDR3 nucleotides read TGTGCCTGGAGCCCAGGGTCTGGCTACACCTTC. Amino acid sequence: CAWSPGSGYTF. The J gene is TRBJ1-2, the V gene TRBV30; D is perhaps TRBD1 (5 bases). Trimming removed 3 bases from V and 7 bases from J, with 9 bases in between. Per germline, CDR1 GTSNPN and CDR2 SVGIG (reference sequence). The CDR3 sequence is 11 residues long.

Of note for this clone: Compared with germline, one end of the junction differs, possibly owing to a read error. The chain recombines TRBV2 with TRBJ2-7; D remains unclear. The CDR3 runs to 11 residues. Germline V gene sequence: CDR1 SNHLY, CDR2 FYNNEI. The CDR3 loop is CASSDGHSRNF. CDR3 nucleotides: TGTGCCAGCAGTGACGGCCACTCGCGGAACTTC.

CDR3 nucleotide sequence: TGCGCCAGCAGCCATCAATATGACGGAGGAGCAGATACGCAGTATTTT. As protein: CASSHQYDGGADTQYF. The chain joins TRBV23-1 to TRBJ2-3, with D perhaps TRBD2 (5 bases). TRBV23-1 is sorted into the ORF group, with uncertain function. Trimming stripped 6 bases from V and 4 bases from J, with 20 bases between. CDR3 size: 16 residues.

V is TRBV5-1 and J is TRBJ2-3; 9 bases match TRBD2. The CDR3 contains 16 residues. V was clipped by 4 bases and J by 3 bases; unmatched bases: 9. Germline loops: CDR1 SGHRS, CDR2 YFSETQ. DNA of the CDR3: TGCGCCAGCAGCATCGCCGGACTAGCGTCTACAGATACGCAGTATTTT. Translated: CASSIAGLASTDTQYF.

The J gene is TRBJ1-5, the V gene TRBV3-1 (or the pseudogene TRBV3-2), with no clear D. Germline CDR1 and CDR2: LGHDT and YNNKEL (reference sequence). Trimming stripped 4 bases from V and 7 bases from J, with 11 bases between. CDR3 length: 13 residues. CDR3 coding DNA: TGTGCCAGCAGCCTAATGAGGCGGCAGCCCCAGCATTTT. This encodes CASSLMRRQPQHF.

The chain uses TRBV7-2 and TRBJ2-7; D is perhaps TRBD1 (6 bases). V was shortened by 5 bases and J by 6 bases, with 23 bases between the two germline ends. CDR1 is SGHTA and CDR2 is FQGNSA in the germline V gene. CDR3 length: 16 amino acids. Here the CDR3 reads CASSPNESGARGEQYF. Here the CDR3 DNA reads TGTGCCAGCAGCCCAAACGAGTCAGGGGCGAGGGGCGAGCAGTACTTC.

V and J are TRBV24-1 and TRBJ1-1; 9 nucleotides line up with TRBD1. The V gene's germline CDR1 is KGHDR and CDR2 SFDVKD. The ends lost 7 bases at V and 2 bases at J; junction bases unmatched: 7. The CDR3 contains 15 residues. CDR3 sequence (DNA): TGTGCCACCAGCGGCGGGACAGGGATCAACACTGAAGCTTTCTTT. Its translation: CATSGGTGINTEAFF.